The 26 T cell receptor beta chains listed next were all sequenced from one sample in a study of blood T cell repertoires in COVID-19. Data came from immunoSEQ multiplex PCR; TCRdb stores just in-frame clones and leaves some out. The repertoire includes about 15,000 clones, 80% to 90% of them detected once, and roughly 37% sits in the top ten. The source material was peripheral blood. Every receptor here comes from a man between 65 and 79 years old in a cohort sampled during active COVID-19.

V gene TRBV11-2 combines with J gene TRBJ1-2; D is unresolved. The V gene lost 5 bases and the J gene lost 2 bases, with 6 bases spanning the gap. The germline V gene has CDR1 SGHAT and CDR2 FQNNGV. This CDR3 region has 12 residues. CDR3: CASSEENYGYTF. The CDR3 nucleotides read TGTGCCAGCAGCGAAGAGAACTATGGCTACACCTTC.

This rearrangement joins TRBV12-3 or TRBV12-4 to TRBJ2-5, with 7 bases that match TRBD2. The CDR3 spans 13 residues. V lost 3 bases, J lost 4 bases, and 2 bases stayed unmatched. The CDR3 loop reads CASSLSSGETQYF. The CDR3 coding sequence is TGTGCCAGCAGTTTGTCTAGCGGAGAGACCCAGTACTTC.

The rearrangement links TRBV19 to TRBJ1-6; 7 positions match TRBD1. The CDR3 sequence is 16 residues long. Germline CDR1 LNHDA, CDR2 SQIVND (reference sequence). The V segment lost 5 bases and the J segment 0 bases; nucleotides outside the gene matches: 4. The CDR3 sequence: CASSPQGSSYNSPLHF. The CDR3, as DNA: TGTGCCAGTAGTCCACAGGGGAGCTCCTATAATTCACCCCTCCACTTT.

The rearrangement joins TRBV5-1 to TRBJ2-1; possible D gene TRBD1, 5 bases. The CDR3 is 15 amino acids. The V gene lost 4 bases and the J gene lost 0 bases, with 11 bases spanning the gap. CDR1 is SGHRS, CDR2 YFSETQ, per germline. The CDR3 loop reads CASSPQVSSYNEQFF. The CDR3, as DNA: TGCGCCAGCAGCCCACAGGTTAGCTCCTACAATGAGCAGTTCTTC.

The chain links TRBV6-4 to TRBJ2-3, with 12 bases fitting TRBD2. The CDR3 length is 17 residues. Germline trimming cut 6 bases from V and 0 bases from J; bases unmatched to any gene: 7. CDR1 and CDR2 from the germline V gene are MRHNA and SNTAGT. This CDR3 is CASSSGLAGPSTDTQYF. CDR3 DNA: TGTGCCAGCAGCTCGGGACTAGCGGGCCCTAGCACAGATACGCAGTATTTT.

The chain couples TRBV6-5 to TRBJ2-1; 8 nucleotides agree with TRBD2. Germline assignment: CDR1 MNHEY and CDR2 SVGAGI. V trimming: 7 bases; J trimming: 3 bases; junction bases outside the gene matches: 8. This CDR3 comprises 15 residues. CDR3 region: CASMSGGSFYNEQFF. The CDR3 DNA reads as TGTGCCAGCATGAGCGGGGGTTCTTTCTACAATGAGCAGTTCTTC.

This chain links TRBV12-3 or TRBV12-4 with TRBJ1-6; maybe TRBD1 (6 bases). The CDR3 is 13 amino acids. The V gene lost 5 bases and the J gene lost 9 bases, with 11 bases spanning the gap. CDR3 protein: CASSLGQLSPLHF. As DNA, the CDR3 is TGTGCCAGCAGTCTCGGACAGCTTTCACCCCTCCACTTT.

The J gene is TRBJ2-5, the V gene TRBV15; 8 bases match TRBD2. The CDR3 is made up of 16 amino acids. The ends lost 0 bases at V and 7 bases at J; junction bases unmatched: 10. Germline CDR1 reads LNHNV; CDR2 reads YYDKDF (reference sequence). CDR3 loop: CATSREGSGRVGTQYF. In DNA form, the CDR3 reads TGTGCCACCAGCAGAGAGGGGAGCGGGAGAGTGGGGACCCAGTACTTC. Full variable domain (missing parts from reference TRBV15 and TRBJ2-5): DAMVIQNPRYQVTQFGKPVTLSCSQTLNHNVMYWYQQKSSQAPKLLFHYYDKDFNNEADTPDNFQSRRPNTSFCFLDIRSPGLGDTAMYLCATSREGSGRVGTQYFGPGTRLLVL.

A few counts support this clone. The genes are TRBV4-1 and TRBJ2-3; D not resolved. The CDR3 loop spans 18 amino acids. V shed 1 base and J shed 6 bases, with 23 bases lying between them. The V gene's germline CDR1 is MGHRA and CDR2 YSYEKL. The CDR3 is CASSQASKLLVGADTQYF. The CDR3 region has the DNA TGCGCCAGCAGCCAAGCATCGAAACTCCTGGTTGGAGCGGATACGCAGTATTTT.

CDR3 nucleotide sequence: TGTGCCAGCAGCCCCGACAGGGGTTGGAACAGGGGCACTGAAGCTTTCTTT. As protein: CASSPDRGWNRGTEAFF. The chain joins TRBV28 to TRBJ1-1; 8 bases agree with TRBD1. J lost 4 bases, V lost 6 bases, and 16 bases had no gene match. This CDR3 has 17 amino acids. Germline V gene data show CDR1 as MDHEN and CDR2 as SYDVKM.

In nucleotides, the CDR3 is TGCGCCAGCAGCTTGAATTCGAAGGCGGGAGGATCCCAAGAGACCCAGTACTTC. It codes for CASSLNSKAGGSQETQYF. This chain connects TRBV5-1 to TRBJ2-5, with TRBD2 identical over 8 bases. Germline V gives CDR1 SGHRS, CDR2 YFSETQ. Losses at the gene ends were 1 base for V and 1 base for J; bases not matched to a gene: 12. CDR3 length: 18 residues. Combining the CDR3 with reference TRBV5-1 and TRBJ2-5 gives the whole variable domain KAGVTQTPRYLIKTRGQQVTLSCSPISGHRSVSWYQQTPGQGLQFLFEYFSETQRNKGNFPGRFSGRQFSNSRSEMNVSTLELGDSALYLCASSLNSKAGGSQETQYFGPGTRLLVL.

This clone qualifies as medium-sized. This sequence joins TRBV3-1 (or the pseudogene TRBV3-2) and TRBJ1-5; tentatively, D is TRBD1 (6 bases). The CDR3 totals 15 residues. CDR1 is LGHDT and CDR2 is YNNKEL in the germline V gene (reference sequence). Trimming cost V 2 bases and J 4 bases, with 12 bases left between them. CDR3 nucleotide sequence: TGTGCCAGCAGCCAACTTCAGGGGTCGAATCAGCCCCAGCATTTT. Translating it yields CASSQLQGSNQPQHF.

This clone has just one count. The chain combines TRBV7-9 with TRBJ2-2; the match to TRBD2 covers 14 bases. CDR3 length: 16 amino acids. Losses at the gene ends were 4 bases for V and 7 bases for J; bases not matched to a gene: 5. The germline CDR1 and CDR2 sequences are SEHNR and FQNEAQ (reference sequence). In nucleotides, the CDR3 is TGTGCCAGCAGCTCGGGACTAGCGGGAGTCGGCGGGGAGCTGTTTTTT. This gives the protein CASSSGLAGVGGELFF.

The V and J genes are TRBV28 and TRBJ1-3; no clear D gene. This CDR3 has 16 residues. Trimming pared 4 bases from V and 0 bases from J, leaving 13 bases between. Germline lookup yields CDR1 MDHEN and CDR2 SYDVKM. CDR3 coding DNA: TGTGCCAGCAGTTCCCCCGCCCCGAGCTCTGGAAACACCATATATTTT. Translation: CASSSPAPSSGNTIYF.

The genes are TRBV29-1 and TRBJ1-2; TRBD1 matches at 7 bases. The germline CDR1 and CDR2 sequences are SQVTM and ANQGSEA. V was clipped by 3 bases and J by 2 bases; unmatched bases: 3. This CDR3 has 13 residues. The CDR3 sequence is CSVERGLNYGYTF. CDR3 in DNA: TGCAGCGTTGAGAGGGGGCTGAACTATGGCTACACCTTC.

The rearrangement joins TRBV7-2 to TRBJ1-3; D remains ambiguous. The CDR3 has 17 residues. The germline gives CDR1 SGHTA, CDR2 FQGNSA. Trimming removed 0 bases at V and 4 bases at J, with 16 bases between. CDR3 sequence reads: CASSLAAGGSTGNTIYF. CDR3 coding DNA: TGTGCCAGCAGCTTAGCAGCCGGCGGCAGTACGGGAAACACCATATATTTT. Combining the CDR3 with reference TRBV7-2 and TRBJ1-3 gives the whole variable domain GAGVSQSPSNKVTEKGKDVELRCDPISGHTALYWYRQSLGQGLEFLIYFQGNSAPDKSGLPSDRFSAERTGGSVSTLTIQRTQQEDSAVYLCASSLAAGGSTGNTIYFGEGSWLTVV.

The chain couples TRBV28 to TRBJ1-1; D possibly corresponds to TRBD1 (5 bases). The V and J ends lost 2 bases and 5 bases respectively, with 12 bases between them. Germline CDR1 reads MDHEN; CDR2 reads SYDVKM. The length of the CDR3 is 14 residues. The CDR3 nucleotides read TGTGCCAGCAGTTTAATCGAGCGGGGGACTGAAGCTTTCTTT. Translating it yields CASSLIERGTEAFF.

The chain is built from TRBV4-1 and TRBJ2-3; 8 bases line up with TRBD1. Germline CDR1 reads MGHRA; CDR2 reads YSYEKL. V was pared by 1 base and J by 0 bases, with 15 bases of the junction left unmatched. The CDR3 has 20 amino acids. In DNA, the CDR3 is TGCGCCAGCAGCCAAGGAGTAGGGGACAGGAGGCCCCGTAGCACAGATACGCAGTATTTT. Residues: CASSQGVGDRRPRSTDTQYF.

The chain employs TRBV6-5 and TRBJ2-1, with 8 bases that match TRBD2. Unmatched junction bases numbered 3, after V lost 8 bases and J lost 6 bases. This CDR3 comprises 12 residues. In germline, CDR1 is MNHEY, CDR2 SVGAGI. The CDR3 sequence is CASVGLANEQFF. The CDR3 DNA reads TGTGCCAGCGTCGGACTAGCCAATGAGCAGTTCTTC.

The genes are TRBV4-3 and TRBJ2-7; perhaps TRBD2 as D (7 bases). V lost 0 bases and J 7 bases, leaving 13 bases between the germline ends. The CDR3 is 14 amino acids. Looked up from germline, CDR1 is LGHNA and CDR2 is YSLEER. CDR3 nucleotides: TGCGCCAGCAGCCAAGAAGGGGGGGGCAGGGAGCAGTACTTC. This encodes CASSQEGGGREQYF.

Concerning this clone: The sample carries other DNA sequences with the same CDR3. The V call is TRBV14, the J call TRBJ1-5; D is undetermined. The germline CDR1 and CDR2 sequences are SGHDN and FVKESK. The V and J ends lost 1 base and 6 bases respectively, with 7 bases between them. CDR3 length: 13 residues. DNA for the CDR3: TGTGCCAGCAGCCAAGCAGGTGGTCAGCCCCAGCATTTT. Translating gives CASSQAGGQPQHF.

This clone was seen only once. The chain combines TRBV28 with TRBJ2-1, with 12 nucleotides matching TRBD2. The germline CDR1 and CDR2 sequences are MDHEN and SYDVKM. The CDR3 loop spans 16 amino acids. The V and J ends lost 1 base and 6 bases, in that order; junction bases with no gene match: 4. CDR3 in DNA: TGTGCCAGCAGTTTATTCCTAGCGGGAGGGCGCAATGAGCAGTTCTTC. This gives the protein CASSLFLAGGRNEQFF.

This rearrangement joins TRBV27 to TRBJ2-1; 7 nucleotides align to TRBD2. CDR3 length equals 15 residues. V trimming: 7 bases; J trimming: 1 base; junction bases outside the gene matches: 7. The germline V gene encodes CDR1 MNHEY and CDR2 SMNVEV (reference sequence). CDR3 DNA sequence: TGTGCCAGCAAGCCGTGGGAGGGGTCCTACAATGAGCAGTTCTTC. Protein product: CASKPWEGSYNEQFF.

The chain couples TRBV11-2 to TRBJ1-3; possibly TRBD1 for D (6 bases). Germline values: CDR1 SGHAT, CDR2 FQNNGV. V dropped 1 base and J dropped 2 bases, with 15 bases sitting between them. The CDR3 totals 17 residues. The CDR3 coding sequence is TGTGCCAGCAGCTTAGGGGCCCTCCCAGGGGCTGGAAACACCATATATTTT. Translation: CASSLGALPGAGNTIYF.

V and J are TRBV7-9 and TRBJ2-1; 15 nucleotides agree with TRBD2. CDR3 length: 17 residues. V shed 3 bases, J shed 9 bases, and the junction held 9 bases outside the gene matches. Germline lookup yields CDR1 SEHNR and CDR2 FQNEAQ (reference sequence). The CDR3 loop reads CASSFYPGLAGGLEQFF. The CDR3 nucleotides are TGTGCCAGCAGCTTCTACCCTGGACTAGCGGGAGGGCTTGAGCAGTTCTTC.

V and J are TRBV24-1 and TRBJ2-7, with TRBD2 matching over 10 bases. Per germline, CDR1 KGHDR and CDR2 SFDVKD. The CDR3 length is 15 residues. Trimming cost V 5 bases and J 4 bases; bases outside gene matches: 7. As DNA, the CDR3 is TGTGCCACCAGTGTCTGGACTAGCGGAATTTACGAGCAGTACTTC. Residues: CATSVWTSGIYEQYF.